The 17 T cell receptor beta chains below all came from one sample that was sequenced in a study of shared clonotypes between healthy human individuals. Clones were read by immunoSEQ multiplex PCR, and TCRdb kept only the in-frame ones, dropping some. The data contain 550,000 to 700,000 clones, around four fifths of them seen just once; the ten biggest clones take up 1.5% to 2%. Sequenced material: memory CD4+ T cells sorted from blood. Stated subset: CD45RA-negative fraction. Receptors originate from a woman under 40 in good health.

This clone was recorded many times. The genes are TRBV14 and TRBJ1-4; D remains ambiguous. The CDR3 is 13 amino acids. With 2 bases removed from V and 6 bases from J, the gap between germline ends came to 7 bases. CDR1 is SGHDN and CDR2 is FVKESK in the germline V gene. CDR3 residues: CASSQRLYEKLFF. The DNA of the CDR3 is TGTGCCAGCAGCCAACGATTATATGAAAAACTGTTTTTT.

V is TRBV19 and J is TRBJ2-2, with 10 bases matching TRBD2. Germline V gene data show CDR1 as LNHDA and CDR2 as SQIVND (reference sequence). The CDR3 has 15 amino acids. J gave up 1 base and V 10 bases, and 6 bases lay outside the gene matches. CDR3 loop: CATYRLAGNTGELFF. As DNA, the CDR3 is TGTGCCACCTATAGACTAGCGGGGAACACCGGGGAGCTGTTTTTT.

This sequence joins TRBV7-9 and TRBJ2-1, with 8 bases lining up with TRBD2. V was pared by 1 base and J by 4 bases, with 12 bases of the junction left unmatched. The CDR3 is 18 amino acids. Germline V gene lookup returns CDR1 SEHNR and CDR2 FQNEAQ (reference sequence). The CDR3 loop reads CASSLGTGGPSGYNEQFF. The CDR3 coding sequence is TGTGCCAGCAGCTTAGGGACGGGAGGGCCATCGGGATACAATGAGCAGTTCTTC.

This rearrangement joins TRBV9 to TRBJ2-1; D not resolved. With 3 bases removed from V and 4 bases from J, the gap between germline ends came to 5 bases. This CDR3 spans 12 amino acids. Germline V gives CDR1 SGDLS, CDR2 YYNGEE. This CDR3 is CASSGGYNEQFF. In DNA, the CDR3 is TGTGCCAGCAGCGGAGGTTACAATGAGCAGTTCTTC.

The rearrangement links TRBV28 to TRBJ1-2; D is undetermined. This CDR3 region has 13 residues. The V gene lost 4 bases and the J gene lost 11 bases, with 17 bases spanning the gap. Per germline, CDR1 MDHEN and CDR2 SYDVKM. The CDR3 sequence is CASSSPHLGQYTF. CDR3 in DNA: TGTGCCAGCAGTTCCCCCCACCTGGGCCAATACACCTTC.

The genes are TRBV6-6 and TRBJ2-1; TRBD2 matches at 11 bases. V lost 8 bases to trimming and J lost 10 bases; unmatched junction nucleotides: 10. Germline V gene data show CDR1 as MNHNY and CDR2 as SVGAGI (reference sequence). This CDR3 contains 14 residues. CDR3 sequence (DNA): TGTGCCAGCGTCGGGACTAGCGGCCGGGGGGAGCAGTTCTTC. Protein: CASVGTSGRGEQFF.

This clone was recorded at least ten times. The CDR3 DNA reads as TGTGCCAGCAGTGAATTGGAGGGGGCAACGTACGAGCAGTACTTC. Translation: CASSELEGATYEQYF. The chain is built from TRBV6-1 and TRBJ2-7; the D gene is possibly TRBD1 (7 bases). CDR1 is MNHNS, CDR2 SASEGT, per germline. V was trimmed by 2 bases and J by 4 bases, leaving 15 bases between them. The CDR3 is made up of 15 amino acids.

V and J are TRBV11-3 and TRBJ2-2, with TRBD2 identical over 10 bases. CDR1 and CDR2 from the germline V gene are SGHNT and YENEEA. J gave up 4 bases and V 1 base, and 3 bases lay outside the gene matches. This CDR3 spans 16 amino acids. This chain's CDR3 is CASSLGLAGVTGELFF. CDR3 bases: TGTGCCAGCAGCTTAGGTCTAGCGGGAGTCACCGGGGAGCTGTTTTTT.

The V gene is TRBV10-3, the J gene TRBJ2-3; 9 nucleotides line up with TRBD2. The CDR3 runs to 16 residues. Germline-derived CDR1 and CDR2 are ENHRY and SYGVKD. Trimming took 11 bases from V and 1 from J; bases not matched to a gene: 13. CDR3 sequence reads: CASGSSGSGGTDTQYF. The DNA of the CDR3 is TGTGCCTCCGGGAGTAGCGGGAGCGGAGGCACAGATACGCAGTATTTT.

This clone appeared once. At the DNA level, this CDR3 is encoded by other sequences in the same sample as well. The J gene is TRBJ2-5, the V gene TRBV28, with D hard to call. Between the trimmed V and J ends, which lost 3 bases and 2 bases, there was a span of 10 bases. Germline CDR1 MDHEN, CDR2 SYDVKM. The length of the CDR3 is 14 residues. DNA of the CDR3: TGTGCCAGCAGTTTCCGGAGCCCTCAAGAGACCCAGTACTTC. Amino acids: CASSFRSPQETQYF. Full variable domain (missing parts from reference TRBV28 and TRBJ2-5): DVKVTQSSRYLVKRTGEKVFLECVQDMDHENMFWYRQDPGLGLRLIYFSYDVKMKEKGDIPEGYSVSREKKERFSLILESASTNQTSMYLCASSFRSPQETQYFGPGTRLLVL.

V is TRBV14 and J is TRBJ2-5; D not certain. The CDR3 totals 11 residues. In germline, CDR1 is SGHDN, CDR2 FVKESK. Trimming removed 1 base at V and 7 bases at J, with 4 bases between. As DNA, the CDR3 is TGTGCCAGCAGCCAAGCCCGGACCCAGTACTTC. This gives the protein CASSQARTQYF.

J is TRBJ1-5 and V is TRBV28; 8 bases agree with TRBD1. Germline V gene data show CDR1 as MDHEN and CDR2 as SYDVKM. The CDR3 is made up of 14 amino acids. The V and J ends lost 9 bases and 3 bases, in that order; junction bases with no gene match: 7. CDR3 coding DNA: TGTGCCAGTCAACAGGGGGTAGTCAATCAGCCCCAGCATTTT. Its protein product is CASQQGVVNQPQHF.

The rearrangement uses TRBV10-2 and TRBJ2-1, with TRBD2 identical over 11 bases. The CDR3 runs 14 residues. After removal of 7 bases from V and 5 bases from J, the junction contained 4 bases not matched to a gene. Germline V gives CDR1 WSHSY, CDR2 SAAADI. The CDR3 reads CASKPSGRNNEQFF. The CDR3 bases are TGCGCCAGCAAACCTAGCGGGAGGAACAATGAGCAGTTCTTC.

This clone has a handful of counts. Here the CDR3 reads CASSMTDTDTQYF. The CDR3 DNA follows: TGTGCCAGTAGTATGACAGATACAGATACGCAGTATTTT. The J gene is TRBJ2-3, the V gene TRBV19; perhaps TRBD1 as D (5 bases). Germline V gene lookup returns CDR1 LNHDA and CDR2 SQIVND (reference sequence). Trimming removed 3 bases at V and 3 bases at J, with 7 bases between. The CDR3 contains 13 residues.

CDR3 sequence (DNA): TGCGCCAGCAGCCGGACCCCCGGGGACTATGGCTACACCTTC. This translates into CASSRTPGDYGYTF. This rearrangement joins TRBV5-1 to TRBJ1-2; D remains unclear. This CDR3 is built from 14 residues. Germline CDR1 reads SGHRS; CDR2 reads YFSETQ. Trimming left V 4 bases short and J 3 bases short, with 13 bases between.

The rearrangement joins TRBV28 to TRBJ2-4, with a weak D call TRBD2 (6 bases). The CDR3 sequence is 15 residues long. V lost 5 bases to trimming and J lost 7 bases, with 18 bases between them. In germline, CDR1 is MDHEN, CDR2 SYDVKM. CDR3 sequence (DNA): TGTGCCAGCAGTCCATCGGGACCGGGGGTTAACATTCAGTACTTC. Translated, it gives CASSPSGPGVNIQYF.

This clone was counted many times. The V call is TRBV6-6, the J call TRBJ2-2; D tentatively reads TRBD1 or TRBD2 (5 bases each). The CDR3 length is 15 residues. Germline CDR1 and CDR2: MNHNY and SVGAGI (reference sequence). V was clipped by 6 bases and J by 4 bases, with 15 bases between them. CDR3 in amino acids: CASSPWDGLTGELFF. For the CDR3, the DNA is TGTGCCAGCAGCCCCTGGGACGGACTCACCGGGGAGCTGTTTTTT.